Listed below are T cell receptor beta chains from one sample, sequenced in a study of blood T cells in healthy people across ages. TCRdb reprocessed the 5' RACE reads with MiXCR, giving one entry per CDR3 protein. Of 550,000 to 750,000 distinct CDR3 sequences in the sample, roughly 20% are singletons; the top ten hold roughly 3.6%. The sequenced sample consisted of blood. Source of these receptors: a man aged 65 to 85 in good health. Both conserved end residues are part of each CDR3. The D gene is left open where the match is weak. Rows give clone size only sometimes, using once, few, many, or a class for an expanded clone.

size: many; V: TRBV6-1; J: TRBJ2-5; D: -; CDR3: CASSERGPRETQYF; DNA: TGTGCCAGCAGTGAACGAGGGCCACGAGAGACCCAGTACTTC
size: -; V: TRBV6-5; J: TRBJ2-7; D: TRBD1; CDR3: CASSYSPSTGAHYEQYF; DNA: TGTGCCAGCAGTTACTCCCCTTCGACAGGGGCTCACTACGAGCAGTACTTC
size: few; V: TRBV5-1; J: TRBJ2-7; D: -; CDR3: CASSLDLFQGSSYEQYF; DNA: TGCGCCAGCAGCTTGGACCTATTTCAGGGTAGCTCCTACGAGCAGTACTTC
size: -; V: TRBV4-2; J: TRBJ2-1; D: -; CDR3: CASSQPLWGSYNEQFF; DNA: TGTGCCAGCAGCCAACCTCTGTGGGGCTCCTACAATGAGCAGTTCTTC
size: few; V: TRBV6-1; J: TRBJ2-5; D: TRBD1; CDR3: CASAGQGGSGFGTETQYF; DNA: TGTGCCAGCGCTGGACAGGGGGGATCGGGCTTTGGGACGGAGACCCAGTACTTC
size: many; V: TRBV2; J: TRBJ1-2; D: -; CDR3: CASSEGGDFGYGYTF; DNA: TGTGCCAGCAGTGAAGGAGGGGATTTTGGCTATGGCTACACCTTC
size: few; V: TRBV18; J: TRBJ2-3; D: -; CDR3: CASSPADSTDTQYF; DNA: TGTGCCAGCTCACCAGCGGATAGCACAGATACGCAGTATTTT
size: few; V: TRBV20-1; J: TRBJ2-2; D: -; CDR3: CSARAIRNTGELFF; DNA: TGCAGTGCTAGAGCCATCAGGAACACCGGGGAGCTGTTTTTT
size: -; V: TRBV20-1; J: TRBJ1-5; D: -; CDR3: CSATDVGGNQPQHF; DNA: TGCAGTGCAACGGACGTGGGGGGCAATCAGCCCCAGCATTTT
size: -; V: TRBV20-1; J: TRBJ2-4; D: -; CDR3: CSARDIDIQYF; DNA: TGCAGTGCTAGAGATATCGACATTCAGTACTTC
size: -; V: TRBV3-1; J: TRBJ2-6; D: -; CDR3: CASTFRAGANVLTF; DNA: TGTGCCAGCACCTTCAGGGCTGGGGCCAACGTCCTGACTTTC
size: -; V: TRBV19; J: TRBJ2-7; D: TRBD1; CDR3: CASSISGDSAYEQYF; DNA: TGTGCCAGTAGTATATCTGGGGACAGCGCCTACGAGCAGTACTTC
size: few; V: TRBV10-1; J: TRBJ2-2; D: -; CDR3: CASSETIANTGELFF; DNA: TGCGCCAGCAGTGAGACAATCGCGAACACCGGGGAGCTGTTTTTT
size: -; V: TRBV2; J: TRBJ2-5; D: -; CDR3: CASSPRGWVQETQYF; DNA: TGTGCCAGCAGTCCCCGGGGGTGGGTACAAGAGACCCAGTACTTC
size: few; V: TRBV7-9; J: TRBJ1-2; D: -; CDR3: CASSLSEGRNYGYTF; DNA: TGTGCCAGCAGCTTATCGGAGGGAAGAAACTATGGCTACACCTTC
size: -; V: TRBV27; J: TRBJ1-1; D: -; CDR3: CASSQKPATEAFF; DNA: TGTGCCAGCAGCCAAAAACCAGCCACTGAAGCTTTCTTT
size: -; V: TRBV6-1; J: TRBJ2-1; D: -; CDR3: CASSEELVVGNEQFF; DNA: TGTGCCAGCAGTGAGGAACTAGTGGTCGGCAATGAGCAGTTCTTC
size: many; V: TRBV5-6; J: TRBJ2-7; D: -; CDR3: CASSLEQGRTYEQYF; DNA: TGTGCCAGCAGCTTGGAGCAGGGTAGAACCTACGAGCAGTACTTC
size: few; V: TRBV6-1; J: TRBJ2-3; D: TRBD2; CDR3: CASSEGLTSGTDTQYF; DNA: TGTGCCAGCAGCGAAGGCTTGACTAGCGGCACAGATACGCAGTATTTT
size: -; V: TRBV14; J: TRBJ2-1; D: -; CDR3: CASSQGVIGEQFF; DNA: TGTGCCAGCAGCCAAGGCGTAATTGGTGAGCAGTTCTTC
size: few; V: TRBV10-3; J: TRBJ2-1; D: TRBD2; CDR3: CAISRTSGPNNEQFF; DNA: TGTGCCATCAGCAGGACTAGCGGGCCAAACAATGAGCAGTTCTTC
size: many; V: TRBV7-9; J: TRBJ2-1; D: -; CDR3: CASSLDGQNYNEQFF; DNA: TGTGCCAGCAGCTTAGATGGACAGAACTACAATGAGCAGTTCTTC
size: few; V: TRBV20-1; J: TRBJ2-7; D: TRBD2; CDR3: CSAETSGTREQYF; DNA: TGCAGTGCTGAAACTAGCGGGACACGCGAGCAGTACTTC
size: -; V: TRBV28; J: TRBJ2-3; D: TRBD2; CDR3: CASSSPGLAVTGGTDTQYF; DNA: TGTGCCAGCAGTTCACCCGGACTAGCGGTAACCGGGGGCACAGATACGCAGTATTTT
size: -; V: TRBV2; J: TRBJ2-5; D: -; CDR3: CASSVRWVNEETQYF; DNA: TGTGCCAGCAGTGTTCGGTGGGTGAATGAGGAGACCCAGTACTTC
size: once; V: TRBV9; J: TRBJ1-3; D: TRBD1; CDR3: CASSVGQGYGNTIYF; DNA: TGTGCCAGCAGCGTAGGACAGGGCTATGGAAACACCATATATTTT
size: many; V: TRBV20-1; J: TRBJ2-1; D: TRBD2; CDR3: CSAREVGTRSYNEQFF; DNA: TGCAGTGCTAGAGAGGTTGGGACTAGATCCTACAATGAGCAGTTCTTC
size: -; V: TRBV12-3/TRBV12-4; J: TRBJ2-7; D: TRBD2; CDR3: CASSRTSGRAEEQYF; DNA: TGTGCCAGCAGCCGTACTAGCGGGAGGGCAGAAGAGCAGTACTTC
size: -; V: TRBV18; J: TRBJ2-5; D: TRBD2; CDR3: CASSPPGGKETQYF; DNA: TGTGCCAGCTCACCACCGGGAGGGAAAGAGACCCAGTACTTC
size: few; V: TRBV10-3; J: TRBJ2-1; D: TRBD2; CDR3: CATRASGTLRNEQFF; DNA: TGTGCCACGAGGGCTAGCGGGACCCTACGTAATGAGCAGTTCTTC
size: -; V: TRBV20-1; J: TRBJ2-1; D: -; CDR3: CSAIGTPWADNEQFF; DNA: TGCAGTGCTATCGGGACTCCCTGGGCTGACAATGAGCAGTTCTTC
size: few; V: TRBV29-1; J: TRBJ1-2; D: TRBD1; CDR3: CSVEGGDREKGYTF; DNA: TGCAGCGTTGAAGGAGGGGACAGGGAAAAGGGCTACACCTTC
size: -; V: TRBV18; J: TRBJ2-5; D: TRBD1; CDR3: CASHISGTEQTQYF; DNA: TGTGCCAGCCACATCTCAGGGACAGAACAGACCCAGTACTTC
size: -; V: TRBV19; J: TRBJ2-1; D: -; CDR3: CASSIPRETYNEQFF; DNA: TGTGCCAGTAGTATACCCAGGGAAACCTACAATGAGCAGTTCTTC
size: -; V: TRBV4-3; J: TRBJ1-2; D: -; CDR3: CASSLGSYGYTF; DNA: TGCGCCAGCAGTTTGGGATCCTATGGCTACACCTTC
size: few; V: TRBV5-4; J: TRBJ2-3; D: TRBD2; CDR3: CASSLRDYNTDTQYF; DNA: TGTGCCAGCAGCCTCCGGGACTACAACACAGATACGCAGTATTTT
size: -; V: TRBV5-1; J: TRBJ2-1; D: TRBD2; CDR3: CASSLTGTSNHEQFF; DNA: TGCGCCAGCAGCCTTACCGGGACTAGCAACCATGAGCAGTTCTTC
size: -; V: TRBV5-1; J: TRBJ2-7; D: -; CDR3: CASSSLGDVAYEQYF; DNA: TGCGCCAGCAGCTCACTCGGGGATGTTGCTTACGAGCAGTACTTC
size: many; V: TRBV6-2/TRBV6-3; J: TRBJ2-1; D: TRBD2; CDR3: CASREASGSHNEQFF; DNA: TGTGCCAGCAGAGAGGCTAGCGGGAGCCACAATGAGCAGTTCTTC
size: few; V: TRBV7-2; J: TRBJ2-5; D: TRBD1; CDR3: CASSFTAPGQRKETQYF; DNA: TGTGCCAGCAGCTTTACCGCACCGGGACAGCGTAAAGAGACCCAGTACTTC
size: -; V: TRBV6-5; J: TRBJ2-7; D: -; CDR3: CASSYTGKIYEQYF; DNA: TGTGCCAGCAGTTACACAGGGAAGATTTACGAGCAGTACTTC
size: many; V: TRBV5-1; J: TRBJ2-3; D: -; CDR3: CASSLNPGTDTQYF; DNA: TGCGCCAGCAGCTTAAACCCCGGGACAGATACGCAGTATTTT